These T cell receptor beta chains were read from a single sample in a study of T cell responses to AZD1222 COVID-19 vaccine. Produced via immunoSEQ multiplex PCR; TCRdb's table is partial and in-frame only. The sample has around 130,000 clones, roughly 86% seen once; the top ten hold approximately 2.9%. The specimen comprised peripheral blood, sampled 28 days after the second AZD1222 dose. These receptor sequences come from an adult who received the AZD1222 COVID-19 vaccine. Both conserved end residues are part of each CDR3. The D gene is left open where the match is weak. The size entry is marked missing in some rows and otherwise reads once, few, many or a size class.

TRBV3-1/TRBV3-2,TRBJ2-1,-,-,TGTGCCAGCAGCCAGTACCGGGGCTCCTACAATGAGCAGTTCTTC,CASSQYRGSYNEQFF
TRBV7-2,TRBJ1-5,-,-,TGTGCCAGCAGCCCACAGGGAACGTATAGCAATCAGCCCCAGCATTTT,CASSPQGTYSNQPQHF
TRBV19,TRBJ1-2,TRBD1,-,TGTGCCAGTAGTTCTGGTCAGGGGGCTGACTATGGCTACACCTTC,CASSSGQGADYGYTF
TRBV29-1,TRBJ1-3,TRBD1,once,TGCAGCGTTCGGGACAGGATGGACACCATATATTTT,CSVRDRMDTIYF
TRBV5-1,TRBJ1-3,TRBD1,-,TGCGCCAGCTCGGGACAGGGGACGTCTGGAAACACCATATATTTT,CASSGQGTSGNTIYF
TRBV6-5,TRBJ1-4,-,-,TGTGCCAGCCGGGACGGATCCCTAGCTAATGAAAAACTGTTTTTT,CASRDGSLANEKLFF
TRBV5-8,TRBJ1-2,TRBD1,-,TGTGCCAGCAGCATAAACCGGGACAGCCAACGTTATGGCTACACCTTC,CASSINRDSQRYGYTF
TRBV4-1,TRBJ1-2,-,-,TGCGCCAGCAGACCTGGGACCACACCTACTGGCTACACCTTC,CASRPGTTPTGYTF
TRBV11-2,TRBJ2-2,-,-,TGTGCCAGCAGCTTAGAAATTCTAGCCGGGGAGCTGTTTTTT,CASSLEILAGELFF
TRBV11-2,TRBJ2-2,-,-,TGTGCCAGCCGAACAGGTTTACTCACCGGGGAGCTGTTTTTT,CASRTGLLTGELFF
TRBV9,TRBJ2-3,-,-,TGTGCCAGCAGCGTAGGGAACAGACTCCCCACAGATACGCAGTATTTT,CASSVGNRLPTDTQYF
TRBV5-1,TRBJ2-5,-,-,TGCGCCAGCAGCCCCGGGACGGGGGACGGAGAGACCCAGTACTTC,CASSPGTGDGETQYF
TRBV4-3,TRBJ1-5,-,-,TGCGCCAGCAGCCAAGATCTGGGGGATAGCAATCAGCCCCAGCATTTT,CASSQDLGDSNQPQHF
TRBV18,TRBJ1-1,-,-,TGTGCCAGCTCACCACTTAAATCCGGGGACACTGAAGCTTTCTTT,CASSPLKSGDTEAFF
TRBV12-3/TRBV12-4,TRBJ1-2,-,-,TGTGCCAGCAGTCGGACGGGGAGTTATGGCTACACCTTC,CASSRTGSYGYTF
TRBV3-1/TRBV3-2,TRBJ1-1,-,-,TGTGCCAGCAGCCAAAGTCAGAACACTGAAGCTTTCTTT,CASSQSQNTEAFF
TRBV6-4,TRBJ1-6,TRBD1,-,TGTGCCAGCGGGGCTCCAGGGGGCTTTATGGATTCACCCCTCCACTTT,CASGAPGGFMDSPLHF
TRBV10-3,TRBJ2-2,-,-,TGTGCCATCAGTGAGGGCAGTGACACCGGGGAGCTGTTTTTT,CAISEGSDTGELFF
TRBV28,TRBJ1-4,-,-,TGTGCCAGCAGTAGACTGCCAACTAATGAAAAACTGTTTTTT,CASSRLPTNEKLFF
TRBV28,TRBJ1-1,-,-,TGTGCCAGCAGCCCCGGGGGTTACCCTGAAGCTTTCTTT,CASSPGGYPEAFF
TRBV11-2,TRBJ2-7,-,-,TGTGCCAGCAGCTCCCTGTTGTTGACCGAGCAGTACTTC,CASSSLLLTEQYF
TRBV11-2,TRBJ1-6,-,-,TGTGCCAGCAGCTTAGGCAGCTCCTATAATTCACCCCTCCACTTT,CASSLGSSYNSPLHF
TRBV5-4,TRBJ1-1,-,-,TGTGCCAGCAGCTTGGTGTTGGGGGCCGCTGAAGCTTTCTTT,CASSLVLGAAEAFF
TRBV2,TRBJ2-7,TRBD2,once,TGTGCCAGCAGTACTAGCGGGGGGGCCTACGAGCAGTACTTC,CASSTSGGAYEQYF
TRBV24-1,TRBJ2-1,-,once,TGTGCCACCAGTGCCGGACCTAGCGACCGCTACAATGAGCAGTTCTTC,CATSAGPSDRYNEQFF
TRBV2,TRBJ1-1,TRBD1,-,TGTGCGGCCAGGGGGGCAGGCACTGAAGCTTTCTTT,CAARGAGTEAFF
TRBV28,TRBJ2-5,TRBD1,-,TGTGCCAGCAGTTTCGGCCAGGGGGTCAGGGAGACCCAGTACTTC,CASSFGQGVRETQYF
TRBV7-9,TRBJ1-1,-,once,TGTGCCAGCAGCTTAAGAAGTGGCCGACTGAGCACTGAAGCTTTCTTT,CASSLRSGRLSTEAFF
TRBV6-5,TRBJ1-4,-,-,TGTGCCAGCAGTCTGACCCCGGATAATGAAAAACTGTTTTTT,CASSLTPDNEKLFF
TRBV5-1,TRBJ1-6,-,-,TGCGCCAGCAGCTTGGTTGGATCGGGTTCCTATAATTCACCCCTCCACTTT,CASSLVGSGSYNSPLHF
TRBV15,TRBJ1-6,TRBD1,-,TGTGCCACCAGCAGAGATCCCGACAGGGGCACACCCCTCCACTTT,CATSRDPDRGTPLHF
TRBV9,TRBJ1-1,-,-,TGTGCCAGCAGCGTAGCTTGGAGGGACACTGAAGCTTTCTTT,CASSVAWRDTEAFF
TRBV6-2/TRBV6-3,TRBJ1-1,-,medium-sized,TGTGCCAGCAGTTACCCGGGACAACGTATAGGTAGGACTGAAGCTTTCTTT,CASSYPGQRIGRTEAFF
TRBV28,TRBJ2-2,TRBD2,-,TGTGCCAGCAGTTTATATGGTAGCGGGGGGGCTTCGACCGGGGAGCTGTTTTTT,CASSLYGSGGASTGELFF
TRBV7-9,TRBJ1-4,-,-,TGTGCCAGCAGCTTATGGGGCGGAGAAAAACTGTTTTTT,CASSLWGGEKLFF
TRBV6-1,TRBJ1-5,-,-,TGTGCCAGCAGTGAAGGGGGAGCGGGTCAGCCCCAGCATTTT,CASSEGGAGQPQHF
TRBV12-3/TRBV12-4,TRBJ1-2,-,-,TGTGCCAGCAGAGGACAGTTGATCTATGGCTACACCTTC,CASRGQLIYGYTF
TRBV7-2,TRBJ2-7,-,-,TGTGCCAGCAGCTTAGACAGTGCCGCATACGAGCAGTACTTC,CASSLDSAAYEQYF
TRBV11-2,TRBJ1-1,TRBD1,-,TGTGCCAGCAGCGTGACAGGGAGCCCCAAAGCTTTCTTT,CASSVTGSPKAFF
TRBV9,TRBJ1-4,TRBD1,-,TGTGCCAGCAGCCCTACCGGGACAGGGAATGAAAAACTGTTTTTT,CASSPTGTGNEKLFF